This TCR beta chain appears in the sequencing data of a study of blood T cell repertoires in COVID-19. CDR1 MNHEY and CDR2 SMNVEV come from the germline V gene (reference sequence). This CDR3 has 14 residues. V shed 3 bases and J shed 4 bases, with 13 bases lying between them. TCRdb's table, derived via immunoSEQ multiplex PCR, lists solely in-frame clones and lacks some. Altogether about 170,000 clones are present, more than 75% being singletons, with the ten largest covering about 4%. The source of this sequence is a man younger than 30 with active or convalescent COVID-19. The chain carries TRBV27 and TRBJ2-7; no definite D call. Sequencing input: peripheral blood. The chain's CDR3 is CASSLGLEPYEQYF. The CDR3 region has the DNA TGTGCCAGCAGTTTGGGCTTGGAACCTTACGAGCAGTACTTC.